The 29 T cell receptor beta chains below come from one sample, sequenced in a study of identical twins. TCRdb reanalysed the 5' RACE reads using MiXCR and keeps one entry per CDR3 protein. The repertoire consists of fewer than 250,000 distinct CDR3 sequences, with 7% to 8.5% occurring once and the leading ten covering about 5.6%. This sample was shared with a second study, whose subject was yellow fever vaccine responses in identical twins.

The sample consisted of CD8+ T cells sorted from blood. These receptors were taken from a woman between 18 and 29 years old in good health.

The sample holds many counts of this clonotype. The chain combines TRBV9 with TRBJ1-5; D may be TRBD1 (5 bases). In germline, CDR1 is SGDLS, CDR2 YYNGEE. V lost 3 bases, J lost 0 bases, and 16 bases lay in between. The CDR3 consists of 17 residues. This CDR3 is CASSEQDGVYSNQPQHF. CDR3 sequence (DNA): TGTGCCAGCAGCGAACAGGACGGTGTGTATAGCAATCAGCCCCAGCATTTT.

The CDR3 region has the DNA TGTGCCACCAGTGATGGGGGGACAGGGGAGAAGACCCAGTACTTC. Translation: CATSDGGTGEKTQYF. The V gene is TRBV24-1, the J gene TRBJ2-5; 10 nucleotides align to TRBD1. Per germline, CDR1 KGHDR and CDR2 SFDVKD. There are 15 residues in the CDR3. V shed 3 bases, J shed 6 bases, and the junction held 6 bases outside the gene matches.

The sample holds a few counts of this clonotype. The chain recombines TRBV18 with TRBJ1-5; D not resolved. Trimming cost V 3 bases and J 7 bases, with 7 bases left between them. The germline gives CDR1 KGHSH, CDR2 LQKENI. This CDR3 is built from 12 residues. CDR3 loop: CASSPPGQPQHF. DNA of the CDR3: TGTGCCAGCTCACCGCCGGGGCAGCCCCAGCATTTT. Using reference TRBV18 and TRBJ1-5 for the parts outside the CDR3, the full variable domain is NAGVMQNPRHLVRRRGQEARLRCSPMKGHSHVYWYRQLPEEGLKFMVYLQKENIIDESGMPKERFSAEFPKEGPSILRIQQVVRGDSAAYFCASSPPGQPQHFGDGTRLSIL.

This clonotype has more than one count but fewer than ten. In nucleotides, the CDR3 is TGTGCCACCAGGCCGGGACCGATGTCAGAGACCCAGTACTTC. As protein: CATRPGPMSETQYF. The chain uses TRBV15 and TRBJ2-5; tentatively, D is TRBD1 or TRBD2 (5 bases each). The V gene lost 6 bases and the J gene lost 4 bases, with 15 bases spanning the gap. The CDR3 is 14 amino acids. CDR1 is LNHNV and CDR2 is YYDKDF in the germline V gene (reference sequence). Supplemented by reference TRBV15 and TRBJ2-5, the full variable domain reads DAMVIQNPRYQVTQFGKPVTLSCSQTLNHNVMYWYQQKSSQAPKLLFHYYDKDFNNEADTPDNFQSRRPNTSFCFLDIRSPGLGDTAMYLCATRPGPMSETQYFGPGTRLLVL.

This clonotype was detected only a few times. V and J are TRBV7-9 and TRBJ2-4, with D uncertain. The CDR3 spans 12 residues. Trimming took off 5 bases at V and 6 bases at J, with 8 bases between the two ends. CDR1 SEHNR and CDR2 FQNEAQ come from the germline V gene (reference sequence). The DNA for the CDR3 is TGTGCCAGCAGCCCCCTGGGAAACATTCAGTACTTC. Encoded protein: CASSPLGNIQYF.

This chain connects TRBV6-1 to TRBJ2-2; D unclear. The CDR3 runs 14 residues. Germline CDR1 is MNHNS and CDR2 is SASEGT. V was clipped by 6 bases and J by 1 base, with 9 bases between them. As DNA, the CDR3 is TGTGCCAGCAGCCTCGACGAGAACACCGGGGAGCTGTTTTTT. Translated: CASSLDENTGELFF.

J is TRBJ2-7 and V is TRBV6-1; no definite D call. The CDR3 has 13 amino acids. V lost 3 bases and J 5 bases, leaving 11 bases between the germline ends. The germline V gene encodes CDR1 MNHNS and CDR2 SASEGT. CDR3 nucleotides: TGTGCCAGCAGTGATGTGTCCGGCGACGAGCAGTACTTC. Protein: CASSDVSGDEQYF.

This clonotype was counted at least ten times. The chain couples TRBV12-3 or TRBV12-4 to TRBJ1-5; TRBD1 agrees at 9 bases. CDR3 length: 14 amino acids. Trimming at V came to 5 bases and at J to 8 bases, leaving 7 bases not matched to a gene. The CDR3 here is CASSPTGGLEPQHF. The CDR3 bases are TGTGCCAGCAGTCCCACAGGGGGCTTGGAGCCCCAGCATTTT.

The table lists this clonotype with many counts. The CDR3 is CASSLGRTGWDEQFF. CDR3 coding DNA: TGCGCCAGCAGCTTGGGGAGGACAGGGTGGGATGAGCAGTTCTTC. V and J are TRBV5-1 and TRBJ2-1, with 8 bases fitting TRBD1. V gave up 0 bases and J gave up 8 bases; unmatched junction bases: 7. Germline lookup yields CDR1 SGHRS and CDR2 YFSETQ. The CDR3 runs to 15 residues. Combining the CDR3 with reference TRBV5-1 and TRBJ2-1 gives the whole variable domain KAGVTQTPRYLIKTRGQQVTLSCSPISGHRSVSWYQQTPGQGLQFLFEYFSETQRNKGNFPGRFSGRQFSNSRSEMNVSTLELGDSALYLCASSLGRTGWDEQFFGPGTRLTVL.

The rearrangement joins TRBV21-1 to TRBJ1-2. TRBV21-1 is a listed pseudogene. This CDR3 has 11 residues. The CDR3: CASNRIYGYTF. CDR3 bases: TGTGCCAGCAACCGAATCTATGGCTACACCTTC.

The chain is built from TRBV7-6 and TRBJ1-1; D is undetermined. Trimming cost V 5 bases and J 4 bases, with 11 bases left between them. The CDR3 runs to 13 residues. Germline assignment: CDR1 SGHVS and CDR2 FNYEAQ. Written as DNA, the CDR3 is TGTGCCAGCAGCCCGTCATTATTCACTGAAGCTTTCTTT. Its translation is CASSPSLFTEAFF.

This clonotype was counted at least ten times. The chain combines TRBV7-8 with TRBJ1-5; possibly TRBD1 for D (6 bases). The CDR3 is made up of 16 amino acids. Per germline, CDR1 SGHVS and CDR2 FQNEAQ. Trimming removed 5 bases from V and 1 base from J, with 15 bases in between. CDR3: CASSPDTGSSNQPQHF. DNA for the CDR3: TGTGCCAGCAGCCCCGATACAGGGTCGAGCAATCAGCCCCAGCATTTT.

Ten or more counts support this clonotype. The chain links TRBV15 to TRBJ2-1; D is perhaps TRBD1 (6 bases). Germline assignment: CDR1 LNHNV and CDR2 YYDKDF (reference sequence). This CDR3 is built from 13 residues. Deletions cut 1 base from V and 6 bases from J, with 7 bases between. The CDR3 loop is CATSRGGGNEQFF. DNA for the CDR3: TGTGCCACCAGCAGAGGAGGGGGCAATGAGCAGTTCTTC. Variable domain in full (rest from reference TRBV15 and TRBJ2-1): DAMVIQNPRYQVTQFGKPVTLSCSQTLNHNVMYWYQQKSSQAPKLLFHYYDKDFNNEADTPDNFQSRRPNTSFCFLDIRSPGLGDTAMYLCATSRGGGNEQFFGPGTRLTVL.

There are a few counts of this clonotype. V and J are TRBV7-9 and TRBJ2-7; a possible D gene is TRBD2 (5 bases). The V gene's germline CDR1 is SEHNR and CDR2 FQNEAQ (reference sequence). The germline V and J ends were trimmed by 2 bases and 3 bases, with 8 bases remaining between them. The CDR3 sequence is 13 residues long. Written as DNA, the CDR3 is TGTGCCAGCAGCTTAAACAGCGGCTACGAGCAGTACTTC. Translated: CASSLNSGYEQYF.

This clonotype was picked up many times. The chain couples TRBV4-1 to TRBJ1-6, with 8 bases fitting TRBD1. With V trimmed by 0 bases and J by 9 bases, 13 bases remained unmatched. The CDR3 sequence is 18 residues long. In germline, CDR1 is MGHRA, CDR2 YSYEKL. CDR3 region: CASSQEGRGQGRGSPLHF. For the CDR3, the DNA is TGCGCCAGCAGCCAAGAGGGTCGCGGACAGGGACGTGGTTCACCCCTCCACTTT.

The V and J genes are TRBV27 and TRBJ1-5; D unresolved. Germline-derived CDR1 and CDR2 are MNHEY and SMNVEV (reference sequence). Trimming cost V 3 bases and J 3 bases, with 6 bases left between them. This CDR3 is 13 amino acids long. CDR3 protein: CASSFRPNQPQHF. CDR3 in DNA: TGTGCCAGCAGTTTCCGGCCCAATCAGCCCCAGCATTTT.

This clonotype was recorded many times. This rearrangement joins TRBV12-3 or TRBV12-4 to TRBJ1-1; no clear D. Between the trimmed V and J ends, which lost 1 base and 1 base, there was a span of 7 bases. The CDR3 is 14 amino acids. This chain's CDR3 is CASSLGAANTEAFF. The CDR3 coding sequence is TGTGCCAGCAGTTTAGGGGCAGCGAACACTGAAGCTTTCTTT.

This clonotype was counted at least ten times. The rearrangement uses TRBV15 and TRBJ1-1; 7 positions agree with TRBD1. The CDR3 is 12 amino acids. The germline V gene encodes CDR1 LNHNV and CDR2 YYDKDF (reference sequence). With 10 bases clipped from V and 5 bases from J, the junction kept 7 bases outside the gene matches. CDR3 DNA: TGTGCCATCACAGGGGATGGGACTGAAGCTTTCTTT. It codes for CAITGDGTEAFF.

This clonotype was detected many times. CDR3 region: CATRDRMNTEAFF. CDR3 bases: TGTGCCACCAGGGACAGGATGAACACTGAAGCTTTCTTT. V is TRBV24-1 and J is TRBJ1-1; 7 nucleotides agree with TRBD1. The J segment lost 0 bases and the V segment lost 7 bases, leaving 1 base of the junction unmatched. The germline gives CDR1 KGHDR, CDR2 SFDVKD. The CDR3 has 13 residues.

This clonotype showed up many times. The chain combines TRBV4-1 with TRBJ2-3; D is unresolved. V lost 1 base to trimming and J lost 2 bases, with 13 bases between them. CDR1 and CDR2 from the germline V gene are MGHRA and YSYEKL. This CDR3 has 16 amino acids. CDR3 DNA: TGCGCCAGCAGCCAAGGGCCCGTGGGCTTCACAGATACGCAGTATTTT. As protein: CASSQGPVGFTDTQYF.

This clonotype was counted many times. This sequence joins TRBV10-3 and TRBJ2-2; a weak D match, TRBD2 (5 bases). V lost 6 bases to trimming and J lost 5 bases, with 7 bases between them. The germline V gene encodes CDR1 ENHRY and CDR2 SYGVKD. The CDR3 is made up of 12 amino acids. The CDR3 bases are TGTGCCATCAGGGGGAGAACCGGGGAGCTGTTTTTT. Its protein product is CAIRGRTGELFF.

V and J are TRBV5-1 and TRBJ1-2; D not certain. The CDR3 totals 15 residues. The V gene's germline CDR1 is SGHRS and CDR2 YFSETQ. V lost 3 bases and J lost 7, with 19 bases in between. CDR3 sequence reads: CASSWTWGSEGGYTF. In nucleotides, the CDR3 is TGCGCCAGCAGCTGGACCTGGGGATCCGAGGGTGGCTACACCTTC. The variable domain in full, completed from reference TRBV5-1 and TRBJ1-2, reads KAGVTQTPRYLIKTRGQQVTLSCSPISGHRSVSWYQQTPGQGLQFLFEYFSETQRNKGNFPGRFSGRQFSNSRSEMNVSTLELGDSALYLCASSWTWGSEGGYTFGSGTRLTVV.

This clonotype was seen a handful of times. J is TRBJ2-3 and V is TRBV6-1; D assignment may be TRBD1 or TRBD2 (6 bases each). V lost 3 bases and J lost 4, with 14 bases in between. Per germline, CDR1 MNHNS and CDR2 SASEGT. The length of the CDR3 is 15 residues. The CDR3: CASSDVGGIPDTQYF. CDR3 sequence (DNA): TGTGCCAGCAGTGATGTCGGGGGCATTCCAGATACGCAGTATTTT.

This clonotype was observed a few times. CDR3 region: CASSSLLGHYEQYV. The CDR3 DNA reads as TGTGCCAGCAGCTCCCTATTGGGCCATTACGAGCAGTACGTC. The chain couples TRBV9 to TRBJ2-7; no definite D call. CDR1 is SGDLS and CDR2 is YYNGEE in the germline V gene. With 4 bases removed from V and 4 bases from J, the gap between germline ends came to 15 bases. The CDR3 contains 14 residues.

CDR3 amino acids: CASSPHLDRELGYTF. The CDR3 DNA follows: TGTGCCAGCAGTCCCCACCTCGACAGGGAACTTGGCTACACCTTC. The V and J genes are TRBV27 and TRBJ1-2; 7 bases map to TRBD1. Germline CDR1 is MNHEY and CDR2 is SMNVEV (reference sequence). The trim removed 5 bases at V and 7 bases at J, leaving 13 bases unmatched. This CDR3 spans 15 amino acids.

This CDR3 is CASNPGQGWETQYF. In DNA form, the CDR3 reads TGTGCCAGCAACCCGGGACAGGGGTGGGAGACCCAGTACTTC. The V gene is TRBV28, the J gene TRBJ2-5, with TRBD1 identical over 10 bases. Germline values: CDR1 MDHEN, CDR2 SYDVKM. The CDR3 consists of 14 residues. V gave up 7 bases and J gave up 5 bases; unmatched junction bases: 7.

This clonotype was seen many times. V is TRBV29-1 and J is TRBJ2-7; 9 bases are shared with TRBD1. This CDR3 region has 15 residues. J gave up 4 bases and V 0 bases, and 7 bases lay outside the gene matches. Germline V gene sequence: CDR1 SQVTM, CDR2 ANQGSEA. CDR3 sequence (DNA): TGCAGCGTTGAAGATCTAGGGGGACAGGGTTACGAGCAGTACTTC. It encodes CSVEDLGGQGYEQYF.

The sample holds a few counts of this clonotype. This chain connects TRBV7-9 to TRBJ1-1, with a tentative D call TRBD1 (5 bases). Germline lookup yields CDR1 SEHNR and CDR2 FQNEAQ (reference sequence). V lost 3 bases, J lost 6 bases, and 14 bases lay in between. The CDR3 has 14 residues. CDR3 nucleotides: TGTGCCAGCAGCTTTTGGGGCACGATGGCTGAAGCTTTCTTT. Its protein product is CASSFWGTMAEAFF. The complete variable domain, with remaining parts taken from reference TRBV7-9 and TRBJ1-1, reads DTGVSQNPRHKITKRGQNVTFRCDPISEHNRLYWYRQTLGQGPEFLTYFQNEAQLEKSRLLSDRFSAERPKGSFSTLEIQRTEQGDSAMYLCASSFWGTMAEAFFGQGTRLTVV.

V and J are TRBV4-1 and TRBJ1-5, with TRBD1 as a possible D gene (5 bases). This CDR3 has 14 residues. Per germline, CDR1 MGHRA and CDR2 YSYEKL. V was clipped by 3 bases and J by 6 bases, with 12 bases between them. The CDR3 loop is CASSHGGGFQPQHF. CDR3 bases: TGCGCCAGCAGCCACGGCGGGGGGTTTCAGCCCCAGCATTTT.